The present entry profiles one T cell receptor beta chain with its context. Germline V gene sequence: CDR1 MNHEY, CDR2 SVGAGI. V shed 6 bases and J 8 bases; nucleotides not matched to a gene: 9. The CDR3 contains 14 residues. This specimen comes from a study of blood T cell repertoires in COVID-19. Produced via immunoSEQ multiplex PCR; TCRdb's table is partial and in-frame only. The sample holds roughly 80,000 clones, approximately 83% seen once. This sequence joins TRBV6-5 and TRBJ1-4, with TRBD1 matching 7 bases. The sequenced sample was peripheral blood. The TCR originated in an elderly woman with acute or convalescent COVID-19. The CDR3 bases are TGTGCCAGCAGCCGGACAGGCGATATGGAAAAACTGTTTTTT. It codes for CASSRTGDMEKLFF.